This passage covers 9 T cell receptor beta chains from one sample sequenced in a study of Ad26.COV2.S vaccination and SARS-CoV-2 variants. Specified treatment: some 20 received Ad26.COV2.S at low or high dose, single or two shots; 5 received placebo; per-sample allocation not given. Material that was analyzed had been drawn on day 63 after the first vaccine or placebo injection. Using immunoSEQ multiplex PCR, the repertoire was profiled, and TCRdb retains in-frame clones only, with some absent. Of 400,000 to 450,000 clones in the sample, 75% to 95% are singletons; the top ten hold 10% to 15%. This specimen consisted of peripheral blood, obtained in a trial of Ad26.COV2.S vaccine versus placebo. The origin of the receptors is a person aged 18-65 years who received the Ad26.COV2.S COVID-19 vaccine or a placebo.

This chain links TRBV6-2 or TRBV6-3 with TRBJ1-2; D not resolved. There are 14 residues in the CDR3. The V end lost 2 bases, the J end lost 6 bases, and 13 bases lay between the germline ends. Germline V gene data show CDR1 as MNHEY and CDR2 as SVGEGT. The CDR3 reads CASSYPPMADGYTF. CDR3 nucleotides: TGTGCCAGCAGTTACCCCCCTATGGCAGATGGCTACACCTTC.

This clone was found once. The chain uses TRBV27 and TRBJ2-3; TRBD2 is a possible D gene (6 bases). CDR1 is MNHEY, CDR2 SMNVEV, per germline (reference sequence). V lost 2 bases to trimming and J lost 8 bases, with 8 bases between them. This CDR3 contains 12 residues. The CDR3 DNA reads as TGTGCCAGCAGTTTAGGGACTGGTACGCAGTATTTT. Translation: CASSLGTGTQYF.

This chain uses TRBV30 with TRBJ1-6, with D perhaps matching TRBD1 (5 bases). The CDR3 covers 13 residues. V was cut by 3 bases and J by 10 bases, with 13 bases left in between. Germline CDR1 is GTSNPN and CDR2 is SVGIG (reference sequence). The CDR3 is CAWSKSRDSPLHF. The CDR3 bases are TGTGCCTGGAGCAAAAGCAGGGACTCACCCCTCCACTTT. The full variable domain, in which reference TRBV30 and TRBJ1-6 provide the parts outside the CDR3, is SQTIHQWPATLVQPVGSPLSLECTVEGTSNPNLYWYRQAAGRGLQLLFYSVGIGQISSEVPQNLSASRPQDRQFILSSKKLLLSDSGFYLCAWSKSRDSPLHFGNGTRLTVT.

The chain links TRBV30 to TRBJ1-5; 7 bases are a match to TRBD1. Germline V gene data show CDR1 as GTSNPN and CDR2 as SVGIG (reference sequence). The ends lost 5 bases at V and 1 base at J; junction bases unmatched: 2. The CDR3 extends over 13 amino acids. The DNA of the CDR3 is TGTGCCTGGGGGACAGAGAGCAATCAGCCCCAGCATTTT. Amino acids: CAWGTESNQPQHF.

V and J are TRBV7-8 and TRBJ1-5, with TRBD1 matching 12 bases. V lost 5 bases, J lost 0 bases, and 26 bases stayed unmatched. The CDR3 totals 24 residues. Germline V gene sequence: CDR1 SGHVS, CDR2 FQNEAQ. The CDR3 DNA follows: TGTGCCAGCAGCCCGTTTGGGCGAGCCGGGACAGGGGGCCCCTACGAATATAGCAATCAGCCCCAGCATTTT. Protein: CASSPFGRAGTGGPYEYSNQPQHF.

The V call is TRBV5-6, the J call TRBJ2-7; no definite D call. V shed 0 bases and J shed 2 bases, with 3 bases lying between them. In germline, CDR1 is SGHDT, CDR2 YYEEEE. The CDR3 extends over 12 amino acids. CDR3 bases: TGTGCCAGCAGCTTGGCTCCCTACGAGCAGTACTTC. This translates into CASSLAPYEQYF.

The chain combines TRBV5-1 with TRBJ1-1; maybe TRBD1 (6 bases). Germline V gives CDR1 SGHRS, CDR2 YFSETQ. The CDR3 is made up of 15 amino acids. The V gene lost 4 bases and the J gene lost 5 bases, with 18 bases spanning the gap. The CDR3 loop is CASSTRSGANTEAFF. The CDR3 DNA follows: TGCGCCAGCAGCACCCGGTCGGGGGCTAATACTGAAGCTTTCTTT.

The chain carries TRBV28 and TRBJ2-5, with a possible D match to TRBD2 (6 bases). The CDR3 sequence is 12 residues long. Looked up from germline, CDR1 is MDHEN and CDR2 is SYDVKM. V lost 7 bases to trimming and J lost 4 bases, with 10 bases between them. The CDR3 here is CASKRGVETQYF. CDR3 nucleotide sequence: TGTGCCAGCAAACGCGGGGTAGAGACCCAGTACTTC.

The chain employs TRBV27 and TRBJ2-3; 8 bases fit TRBD1. In germline, CDR1 is MNHEY, CDR2 SMNVEV (reference sequence). This CDR3 has 14 amino acids. Trimming removed 3 bases from V and 1 base from J; junction bases left unmatched: 0. DNA for the CDR3: TGTGCCAGCAGTTTGGGACAGGGCACAGATACGCAGTATTTT. This encodes CASSLGQGTDTQYF.